This entry describes one TCR beta chain. With 1 base removed from V and 0 bases from J, the gap between germline ends came to 10 bases. The CDR3 runs 17 residues. Germline-derived CDR1 and CDR2 are SEHNR and FQNEAQ (reference sequence). The entry originates in a study of T cell repertoires in cytomegalovirus infection. Study summary: Shared public TCR beta signatures pointed to both CMV infection and a matching HLA type.

A single record per CDR3 protein comes from TCRdb applying MiXCR to the reads. The sample includes around 550,000 distinct CDR3 sequences, approximately 25% seen only once; the top ten take under 15%. Sequencing input: PBMCs. The TCR originated in a human donor in good health (CMV status not recorded). Some clones in this sample may be carry-over from other donors' samples. V usage is TRBV7-9 and J usage is TRBJ2-6, with D maybe TRBD2 (6 bases). Here the CDR3 reads CASSLGSGGSGANVLTF. The CDR3 nucleotides are TGTGCCAGCAGCTTAGGTTCCGGGGGCTCTGGGGCCAACGTCCTGACTTTC.